These 7 T cell receptor beta chains were all obtained from the same sample, sequenced in a study of cytomegalovirus exposure and HLA in healthy donors (dated by TCRdb to the late 2010s). Library creation used the immunoSEQ multiplex PCR assay. This is the immuneACCESS table as TCRdb keeps it, with only in-frame sequences that have V and J called. A part of the clones is gone; compared with another copy, unresolved V genes explain less than half, and the rest is unexplained. Counted in this sample were about 140,000 clones; 84% of them appeared once. The top ten clonotypes cover 1.4% of the sample. Sequencing was done on a sample of PBMCs. These receptor sequences come from a woman between 25 and 40 years old in good health and CMV-seronegative.

The rearrangement joins TRBV19 to TRBJ1-2, with D possibly matching TRBD1 (5 bases). Trimming removed 7 bases from V and 0 bases from J, with 18 bases in between. CDR3 length: 16 residues. The germline CDR1 and CDR2 sequences are LNHDA and SQIVND (reference sequence). The CDR3 reads CASTRDVGVANYGYTF. DNA for the CDR3: TGTGCCAGTACCAGGGATGTAGGGGTAGCTAACTATGGCTACACCTTC.

V gene TRBV28 combines with J gene TRBJ2-1; the D is unclear. The CDR3 is made up of 13 amino acids. Germline assignment: CDR1 MDHEN and CDR2 SYDVKM. Trimming took off 10 bases at V and 1 base at J, with 11 bases between the two ends. In nucleotides, the CDR3 is TGTGCCATCGGAGACGGTTCCTACAATGAGCAGTTCTTC. Translated: CAIGDGSYNEQFF.

V and J are TRBV2 and TRBJ2-3, with D possibly being TRBD2 (6 bases). CDR3 length: 12 amino acids. Germline V gene lookup returns CDR1 SNHLY and CDR2 FYNNEI. The V and J ends lost 6 bases and 6 bases respectively, with 10 bases between them. This chain's CDR3 is CASRERADTQYF. In nucleotides, the CDR3 is TGTGCCAGCAGGGAGCGGGCGGATACGCAGTATTTT.

CDR3 nucleotide sequence: TGTGCCAGCAGGGCCGAGGGGGACGGGTACAATGAGCAGTTCTTC. Translated: CASRAEGDGYNEQFF. The V gene is TRBV2, the J gene TRBJ2-1; tentative D call: TRBD1 (6 bases). The germline CDR1 and CDR2 sequences are SNHLY and FYNNEI. V was clipped by 6 bases and J by 4 bases, with 16 bases between them. This CDR3 comprises 15 residues.

The chain is built from TRBV6-6 and TRBJ1-1; TRBD1 matches 7 bases. CDR1 is MNHNY, CDR2 SVGAGI, per germline (reference sequence). V was clipped by 3 bases and J by 5 bases; unmatched bases: 9. The CDR3 is 15 residues long. Here the CDR3 DNA reads TGTGCCAGCAGTTATCGTGAACAGGGGTGGACTGAAGCTTTCTTT. It yields the protein CASSYREQGWTEAFF.

The chain recombines TRBV20-1 with TRBJ1-1; 9 nucleotides align to TRBD1. Per germline, CDR1 DFQATT and CDR2 SNEGSKA (reference sequence). The CDR3 covers 11 residues. CDR3 nucleotides: TGCAGAGGACAGGGGCCCACTGAAGCTTTCTTT. Protein: CRGQGPTEAFF.

The chain carries TRBV4-1 and TRBJ2-5; D perhaps matches TRBD2 (5 bases). Deletions cut 1 base from V and 1 base from J, with 10 bases between. This CDR3 region has 15 residues. Germline values: CDR1 MGHRA, CDR2 YSYEKL. CDR3: CASSQVWAGQETQYF. The CDR3 DNA reads as TGCGCCAGCAGCCAAGTGTGGGCGGGCCAAGAGACCCAGTACTTC.